The 16 T cell receptor beta chains reported below all come from one sample, sequenced in a study of identical twins. TCRdb independently ran MiXCR on the 5' RACE reads; one entry per CDR3 protein. This sample has 400,000 to 500,000 distinct CDR3 sequences, with around 15% found just once. These data also formed part of another study, on yellow fever vaccine responses in identical twins.

Sequencing input: CD4+ T cells sorted from blood. These receptors were taken from a woman between 18 and 30 years old in good health.

This clonotype was counted only a few times. The chain recombines TRBV6-5 with TRBJ1-1; the D is unclear. The V and J ends lost 7 bases and 8 bases respectively, with 11 bases between them. Germline CDR1 MNHEY, CDR2 SVGAGI. There are 11 residues in the CDR3. The CDR3 reads CASTYGKEAFF. The DNA of the CDR3 is TGTGCCAGCACCTACGGGAAGGAAGCTTTCTTT.

The sample holds a few counts of this clonotype. The V call is TRBV14, the J call TRBJ1-2; D is unresolved. Germline CDR1 reads SGHDN; CDR2 reads FVKESK. CDR3 length: 15 residues. The V gene lost 0 bases and the J gene lost 4 bases, with 12 bases spanning the gap. The CDR3 sequence is CASSQENAAVYGYTF. CDR3 coding DNA: TGTGCCAGCAGCCAAGAAAACGCGGCAGTCTATGGCTACACCTTC. Together with reference TRBV14 and TRBJ1-2, the CDR3 gives the full variable domain: EAGVTQFPSHSVIEKGQTVTLRCDPISGHDNLYWYRRVMGKEIKFLLHFVKESKQDESGMPNNRFLAERTGGTYSTLKVQPAELEDSGVYFCASSQENAAVYGYTFGSGTRLTVV.

The chain couples TRBV5-6 to TRBJ2-3; either TRBD1 or TRBD2 may fit D (8 bases each). Germline V CDR1 and CDR2: SGHDT, YYEEEE. V lost 2 bases to trimming and J lost 3 bases, with 19 bases between them. The CDR3 totals 17 residues. CDR3 protein: CASSFRGPAGVTDTQYF. CDR3 nucleotide sequence: TGTGCCAGCAGCTTCAGGGGGCCAGCGGGAGTGACAGATACGCAGTATTTT.

This clonotype was observed a few times. The V gene is TRBV18, the J gene TRBJ2-3, with D possibly being TRBD1 or TRBD2 (5 bases each). The V end lost 6 bases, the J end lost 0 bases, and 10 bases lay between the germline ends. This CDR3 is built from 14 residues. Germline values: CDR1 KGHSH, CDR2 LQKENI. DNA of the CDR3: TGTGCCAGCTCGAACCGGGACAGCACAGATACGCAGTATTTT. Protein product: CASSNRDSTDTQYF.

This clonotype was detected ten times or more. The chain has TRBV12-3 or TRBV12-4 and TRBJ2-3; TRBD2 aligns across 9 bases. V was pared by 7 bases and J by 1 base, with 3 bases of the junction left unmatched. The CDR3 consists of 14 residues. CDR3 region: CASNIAGGTDTQYF. CDR3 DNA sequence: TGTGCCAGCAACATAGCGGGAGGCACAGATACGCAGTATTTT.

The table lists this clonotype with many counts. The chain combines TRBV10-2 with TRBJ2-7, with 7 bases identical to TRBD1. Germline trimming cut 5 bases from V and 6 bases from J; bases unmatched to any gene: 4. The length of the CDR3 is 12 residues. Germline CDR1 is WSHSY and CDR2 is SAAADI. CDR3 bases: TGCGCCAGCAGTCAGCCAGGGGGCGAGCAGTACTTC. Protein sequence: CASSQPGGEQYF.

This chain uses TRBV7-9 with TRBJ2-3; D assignment may be TRBD1 or TRBD2 (6 bases each). V was pared by 2 bases and J by 0 bases, with 12 bases between. From germline, CDR1 is SEHNR and CDR2 FQNEAQ (reference sequence). CDR3 length: 16 amino acids. CDR3 sequence: CASSLFGGPSTDTQYF. The CDR3 nucleotides are TGTGCCAGCAGCTTATTTGGGGGGCCAAGCACAGATACGCAGTATTTT. The full variable domain, rest sourced from reference TRBV7-9 and TRBJ2-3, is DTGVSQNPRHKITKRGQNVTFRCDPISEHNRLYWYRQTLGQGPEFLTYFQNEAQLEKSRLLSDRFSAERPKGSFSTLEIQRTEQGDSAMYLCASSLFGGPSTDTQYFGPGTRLTVL.

This clonotype has more than one count but fewer than ten. This sequence joins TRBV12-3 or TRBV12-4 and TRBJ1-1, with a weak D call TRBD1 (5 bases). The V gene lost 2 bases and the J gene lost 5 bases, with 9 bases spanning the gap. The CDR3 loop spans 13 amino acids. The CDR3 coding sequence is TGTGCCAGCAGTTTACTGGGGCCAACTGAAGCTTTCTTT. Protein sequence: CASSLLGPTEAFF.

The rearrangement joins TRBV6-1 to TRBJ2-7, with 11 bases aligning to TRBD2. The CDR3 is 18 amino acids. The junction had 14 bases not matched to a gene; V was cut back by 5 bases and J by 2 bases. CDR1 is MNHNS and CDR2 is SASEGT in the germline V gene. The CDR3 sequence is CASSTNGLAGFRTYEQYF. The CDR3, as DNA: TGTGCCAGCAGTACAAACGGACTAGCGGGCTTCCGAACCTACGAGCAGTACTTC.

This clonotype was seen only a few times. This chain connects TRBV6-2 or TRBV6-3 to TRBJ2-3; no reliable D call. CDR3 size: 13 residues. Germline V CDR1 and CDR2: MNHEY, SVGEGT. The V end was cut by 5 bases, the J end by 3 bases, with 9 bases between. CDR3 sequence: CASSHRNTDTQYF. Written as DNA, the CDR3 is TGTGCCAGCAGTCACAGAAATACAGATACGCAGTATTTT.

In its sample, this clonotype was seen a few times. The V and J genes are TRBV20-1 and TRBJ2-5, with 10 bases lining up with TRBD2. Per germline, CDR1 DFQATT and CDR2 SNEGSKA (reference sequence). CDR3 length: 15 residues. V lost 2 bases, J lost 5 bases, and 8 bases stayed unmatched. CDR3 loop: CSARSPAGGLETQYF. In DNA form, the CDR3 reads TGCAGTGCTAGAAGTCCAGCGGGGGGGCTTGAGACCCAGTACTTC.

V gene TRBV11-1 combines with J gene TRBJ1-5; no clear D gene. This CDR3 spans 18 amino acids. CDR1 is SGHAT and CDR2 is FQDESV in the germline V gene (reference sequence). Trimming took off 1 base at V and 0 bases at J, with 16 bases between the two ends. Written as DNA, the CDR3 is TGTGCCAGCAGCTTAGAAGCCCGGCAGATGTATAGCAATCAGCCCCAGCATTTT. Translated: CASSLEARQMYSNQPQHF.

This clonotype has a handful of counts. The genes are TRBV4-2 and TRBJ2-1; TRBD2 matches at 11 bases. The V gene's germline CDR1 is LGHNA and CDR2 YNFKEQ. The CDR3 has 17 amino acids. J lost 2 bases, V lost 1 base, and 4 bases had no gene match. Written as DNA, the CDR3 is TGTGCCAGCAGCCAAGGTCTAGCGGGGGGCCCCTACAATGAGCAGTTCTTC. It yields the protein CASSQGLAGGPYNEQFF.

Turning to this clonotype: One end of the junction does not line up with germline, which may come from a read error. The chain joins TRBV4-2 to TRBJ2-2; 9 bases match TRBD1. The CDR3 runs 16 residues. In germline, CDR1 is LGHNA, CDR2 YNFKEQ. The CDR3 reads CASSQGIGTGTGELFF. The CDR3 region has the DNA TGTGCCAGCAGCCAAGGGATCGGGACAGGGACCGGGGAGCTTTTTTTT.

This clonotype was counted only a few times. The J gene is TRBJ2-3, the V gene TRBV10-2, with 9 positions matching TRBD2. Germline CDR1 and CDR2: WSHSY and SAAADI. The CDR3 totals 15 residues. Losses at the gene ends were 6 bases for V and 0 bases for J; bases not matched to a gene: 4. The CDR3 coding sequence is TGCGCCAGCAGGGAGACTAGCGGTAGCACAGATACGCAGTATTTT. The encoded protein is CASRETSGSTDTQYF.

The table lists this clonotype with many counts. The genes are TRBV29-1 and TRBJ2-1, with 7 nucleotides matching TRBD2. CDR3 length: 17 residues. Trimming cost V 4 bases and J 2 bases; bases outside gene matches: 14. Germline V gene lookup returns CDR1 SQVTM and CDR2 ANQGSEA. CDR3 in DNA: TGCAGCGTTGGGAAACCGAAATTGGGGGGGACCTACAATGAGCAGTTCTTC. This sequence encodes CSVGKPKLGGTYNEQFF.